This T cell receptor (beta chain) was observed in a study of sequential checkpoint blockade in melanoma. Study-level background: Arm A got nivolumab then ipilimumab; arm B the reverse, 1:1.

TCRdb's table, derived via immunoSEQ multiplex PCR, lists solely in-frame clones and lacks some. Among about 6,900 clones listed, 78% were seen once. Trimming shortened V by 3 bases and J by 11 bases, and 20 bases separated the two germline ends. Per germline, CDR1 MGHRA and CDR2 YSYEKL. This CDR3 has 16 residues. Treatment in this sample: randomized to nivolumab then ipilimumab (arm A) or the reverse (arm B). None of the patients previously received DNA-damaging chemotherapy. Live CD3+CD8+ CD19− CD56− cells were sorted from PBMCs. The sequence was obtained from a human donor with melanoma. The chain carries TRBV4-1 and TRBJ1-6; unclear D gene. The source material was CD8+ T cells sorted from blood (inferred from file names), sampled from a patient given nivolumab and ipilimumab in sequence. CDR3 DNA sequence: TGCGCCAGCAGCCAGACCTTACGGGATCCCCCAACACCCCTCCACTTT. Translated, it gives CASSQTLRDPPTPLHF.